Below, 20 T cell receptor beta chains from the same sample are listed, as sequenced in a study of control samples from healthy donors and cancer patients. The repertoire was sequenced with immunoSEQ multiplex PCR; TCRdb's copy has only in-frame clones and lacks some. The table has around 200,000 clones, around 93% seen once. Sequences were obtained from blood. The receptors were gathered from a man younger than 30 in good health.

This sequence joins TRBV28 and TRBJ2-7, with D tentatively TRBD1 (6 bases). CDR1 is MDHEN, CDR2 SYDVKM, per germline. The V and J ends lost 6 bases and 0 bases respectively, with 18 bases between them. The CDR3 contains 16 residues. CDR3 amino acids: CASSSTRQGPSYEQYF. In DNA form, the CDR3 reads TGTGCCAGCAGCTCTACCAGGCAGGGGCCCTCCTACGAGCAGTACTTC.

The chain has TRBV10-3 and TRBJ1-4, with 9 bases that match TRBD1. Germline V gives CDR1 ENHRY, CDR2 SYGVKD. The J segment lost 8 bases and the V segment lost 2 bases, leaving 9 bases of the junction unmatched. CDR3 length equals 16 residues. CDR3 sequence reads: CAISEGLQGAGEKLFF. CDR3 nucleotide sequence: TGTGCCATCAGTGAGGGCTTACAGGGGGCAGGAGAAAAACTGTTTTTT.

The rearrangement uses TRBV7-9 and TRBJ1-1; tentative D call: TRBD1 (6 bases). Germline CDR1 SEHNR, CDR2 FQNEAQ (reference sequence). The CDR3 has 17 amino acids. The V and J ends lost 2 bases and 1 base respectively, with 17 bases between them. Written as DNA, the CDR3 is TGTGCCAGCAGCTTATTTGGGGGGCCGGCAGGGAACACTGAAGCTTTCTTT. It specifies CASSLFGGPAGNTEAFF.

The chain joins TRBV9 to TRBJ2-3, with 8 nucleotides matching TRBD1. The germline CDR1 and CDR2 sequences are SGDLS and YYNGEE. The CDR3 is 15 residues long. J lost 6 bases, V lost 0 bases, and 6 bases had no gene match. CDR3 bases: TGTGCCAGCAGCGTAGGAGGCAGGGGGCCGGATACGCAGTATTTT. This translates into CASSVGGRGPDTQYF. Full variable domain (missing parts from reference TRBV9 and TRBJ2-3): DSGVTQTPKHLITATGQRVTLRCSPRSGDLSVYWYQQSLDQGLQFLIQYYNGEERAKGNILERFSAQQFPDLHSELNLSSLELGDSALYFCASSVGGRGPDTQYFGPGTRLTVL.

The chain is built from TRBV6-5 and TRBJ1-4; weak D call: TRBD1 (5 bases). The CDR3 contains 15 residues. V was cut by 2 bases and J by 4 bases, with 11 bases left in between. Looked up from germline, CDR1 is MNHEY and CDR2 is SVGAGI. The CDR3 nucleotides are TGTGCCAGCAGTTACCGCGGGGGAGGTAATGAAAAACTGTTTTTT. As protein: CASSYRGGGNEKLFF.

Comments on this clone: Compared with germline, one end of the junction differs, possibly owing to a read error. The chain has TRBV9 and TRBJ1-4; D remains ambiguous. The CDR3 spans 13 residues. In germline, CDR1 is SGDLS, CDR2 YYNGEE. The CDR3 sequence: CTSSVTLDEKLFF. CDR3 DNA: TGTACCAGCAGCGTAACCCTTGATGAAAAACTGTTTTTT.

DNA of the CDR3: TGTGCCAGCGCTATCGAGGGGCAAGGTGAAGCTTTCTTT. Its protein is CASAIEGQGEAFF. V usage is TRBV2 and J usage is TRBJ1-1; the D gene is possibly TRBD1 (5 bases). V was shortened by 8 bases and J by 7 bases, with 17 bases between the two germline ends. Germline CDR1 and CDR2: SNHLY and FYNNEI. The CDR3 totals 13 residues.

The chain has TRBV3-1 (or the pseudogene TRBV3-2) and TRBJ1-3; D is ambiguous. V lost 4 bases and J lost 4, with 8 bases in between. This CDR3 has 13 residues. Per the germline V gene, CDR1 is LGHDT and CDR2 is YNNKEL (reference sequence). CDR3 in amino acids: CASSLAPGNTIYF. For the CDR3, the DNA is TGTGCCAGCAGCCTCGCCCCGGGAAACACCATATATTTT.

V is TRBV5-1 and J is TRBJ2-4; TRBD1 matches 8 bases. The germline gives CDR1 SGHRS, CDR2 YFSETQ. The CDR3 contains 17 residues. Trimming at V came to 2 bases and at J to 0 bases, leaving 7 bases not matched to a gene. The CDR3 spells CASSLSTGGLAKNIQYF. The CDR3 bases are TGCGCCAGCAGCTTATCAACAGGGGGTTTAGCCAAAAACATTCAGTACTTC.

This clone was seen more than once but under ten times. The chain combines TRBV5-1 with TRBJ2-5; tentatively, D is TRBD1 or TRBD2 (5 bases each). The CDR3 sequence is 16 residues long. Trimming cost V 2 bases and J 1 base, with 15 bases left between them. Germline V gene sequence: CDR1 SGHRS, CDR2 YFSETQ. The CDR3 region is CASSLAAPGPQETQYF. The CDR3 nucleotides are TGCGCCAGCAGCTTAGCGGCCCCGGGGCCCCAAGAGACCCAGTACTTC. The full variable domain, completed using reference TRBV5-1 and TRBJ2-5, is KAGVTQTPRYLIKTRGQQVTLSCSPISGHRSVSWYQQTPGQGLQFLFEYFSETQRNKGNFPGRFSGRQFSNSRSEMNVSTLELGDSALYLCASSLAAPGPQETQYFGPGTRLLVL.

This clone was detected only once. The V call is TRBV20-1, the J call TRBJ1-2, with D maybe TRBD1 (6 bases). V gave up 3 bases and J gave up 7 bases, with 9 bases separating them. Germline V gives CDR1 DFQATT, CDR2 SNEGSKA (reference sequence). The CDR3 is made up of 11 amino acids. As DNA, the CDR3 is TGCAGTGCTAGGGGGGCCGGTGGCTACACCTTC. This translates into CSARGAGGYTF.

CDR3: CASSLAGRGAPWGYTF. As DNA, the CDR3 is TGCGCCAGCAGCTTGGCCGGTCGGGGGGCCCCTTGGGGCTACACCTTC. V and J are TRBV5-1 and TRBJ1-2; possibly TRBD1 for D (6 bases). The germline V gene encodes CDR1 SGHRS and CDR2 YFSETQ. Trimming removed 0 bases from V and 8 bases from J, with 20 bases in between. The CDR3 extends over 16 amino acids.

The chain uses TRBV5-1 and TRBJ1-2; D is perhaps TRBD1 (6 bases). The CDR3 has 14 residues. Trimming removed 2 bases at V and 3 bases at J, with 11 bases between. The V gene's germline CDR1 is SGHRS and CDR2 YFSETQ. CDR3 nucleotides: TGCGCCAGCAGCTTTATGACAGGAGACTATGGCTACACCTTC. It yields the protein CASSFMTGDYGYTF.

The V call is TRBV6-4, the J call TRBJ1-5; the D is unclear. The CDR3 runs 15 residues. V was clipped by 8 bases and J by 3 bases, with 17 bases between them. Germline V gene data show CDR1 as MRHNA and CDR2 as SNTAGT. CDR3 bases: TGTGCCAGCGTTACGGAGGACGGACTCAATCAGCCCCAGCATTTT. Translation: CASVTEDGLNQPQHF.

The chain carries TRBV7-8 and TRBJ1-6; D is undetermined. Trimming stripped 4 bases from V and 7 bases from J, with 2 bases between. The germline V gene encodes CDR1 SGHVS and CDR2 FQNEAQ. This CDR3 spans 11 amino acids. CDR3 bases: TGTGCCAGCAGCTCCAATTCACCCCTCCACTTT. As protein: CASSSNSPLHF.

With regard to this clone: Other nucleotide sequences from this sample produce the same CDR3. V and J are TRBV29-1 and TRBJ1-1, with unresolved D. The V gene's germline CDR1 is SQVTM and CDR2 ANQGSEA. The CDR3 contains 11 residues. Trimming took off 6 bases at V and 3 bases at J, with 8 bases between the two ends. CDR3 amino acids: CSVRGDTEAFF. As DNA, the CDR3 is TGCAGCGTGCGCGGGGACACTGAAGCTTTCTTT.

The chain joins TRBV24-1 to TRBJ2-4; no clear D. V dropped 2 bases and J dropped 2 bases, with 9 bases sitting between them. The CDR3 is 15 residues long. The germline V gene has CDR1 KGHDR and CDR2 SFDVKD. For the CDR3, the DNA is TGTGCCACCAGTGATTCAAAAGGGTCCAAAAACATTCAGTACTTC. Its translation: CATSDSKGSKNIQYF.

The rearrangement links TRBV5-1 to TRBJ1-5; D may be TRBD1 (6 bases). There are 13 residues in the CDR3. The germline gives CDR1 SGHRS, CDR2 YFSETQ. V dropped 4 bases and J dropped 5 bases, with 10 bases sitting between them. The CDR3 DNA reads as TGCGCCAGCAGCAATTCAGGGGATCAGCCCCAGCATTTT. Protein sequence: CASSNSGDQPQHF. Together with reference TRBV5-1 and TRBJ1-5, the CDR3 gives the full variable domain: KAGVTQTPRYLIKTRGQQVTLSCSPISGHRSVSWYQQTPGQGLQFLFEYFSETQRNKGNFPGRFSGRQFSNSRSEMNVSTLELGDSALYLCASSNSGDQPQHFGDGTRLSIL.

V and J are TRBV19 and TRBJ2-7; D assignment may be TRBD1 or TRBD2 (5 bases each). Germline values: CDR1 LNHDA, CDR2 SQIVND (reference sequence). There are 12 residues in the CDR3. V was shortened by 6 bases and J by 7 bases, with 13 bases between the two germline ends. CDR3 DNA sequence: TGTGCCAGTAGGGGTCCGGGGCGGGAGCAGTACTTC. Translation: CASRGPGREQYF.

This chain uses TRBV6-5 with TRBJ1-5; D is unclear. Germline CDR1 and CDR2: MNHEY and SVGAGI. The CDR3 contains 14 residues. Trimming cost V 5 bases and J 1 base, with 9 bases left between them. The CDR3 protein is CASSTDWSNQPQHF. In nucleotides, the CDR3 is TGTGCCAGCAGTACGGATTGGAGCAATCAGCCCCAGCATTTT.